The rows below give T cell receptor beta chains drawn from one sample of a study of human T cells and chemical hapten exposure. TCRdb re-derived calls from the RACE reads in MiXCR, one entry per CDR3 protein. The profile shows 90,000 or so distinct CDR3 sequences, about 10% of them singletons. The specimen was whole blood, collected in connection with sensitization to the hapten diphenylcyclopropenone (DPC). The receptors stem from a middle-aged man with alopecia areata. Some clones in this sample may be carry-over from other donors' samples. The CDR3 runs from the conserved cysteine through the conserved F or W. The order of the fields is J gene, clone size, D gene, V gene, CDR3 protein, CDR3 DNA. A D gene is named only where the DNA matches it firmly. Size is omitted from some rows. Given values are once, few, many or a class for expanded clones.

J gene: TRBJ2-5; clone size: many; D gene: NA; V gene: TRBV7-2; CDR3 protein: CASTDTLKETQYF; CDR3 DNA: TGTGCCAGTACTGACACTTTAAAAGAGACCCAGTACTTC
J gene: TRBJ1-1; clone size: NA; D gene: TRBD1; V gene: TRBV6-2/TRBV6-3; CDR3 protein: CASSSRQGGEAFF; CDR3 DNA: TGTGCCAGCAGTTCTCGACAGGGAGGTGAAGCTTTCTTT
J gene: TRBJ2-4; clone size: many; D gene: NA; V gene: TRBV12-3/TRBV12-4; CDR3 protein: CASRDLAKNIQYF; CDR3 DNA: TGTGCCAGCAGGGATCTAGCCAAAAACATTCAGTACTTC
J gene: TRBJ2-3; clone size: few; D gene: NA; V gene: TRBV20-1; CDR3 protein: CSARYGGAGTDTQYF; CDR3 DNA: TGCAGTGCTAGGTATGGGGGCGCCGGCACAGATACGCAGTATTTT
J gene: TRBJ2-1; clone size: many; D gene: TRBD2; V gene: TRBV2; CDR3 protein: CASRPTSGSGNEQFF; CDR3 DNA: TGTGCCAGCAGGCCCACTAGCGGGAGTGGAAATGAGCAGTTCTTC
J gene: TRBJ2-1; clone size: NA; D gene: NA; V gene: TRBV10-3; CDR3 protein: CAISAGTSYNEQFF; CDR3 DNA: TGTGCCATCAGTGCGGGGACCTCCTACAATGAGCAGTTCTTC
J gene: TRBJ1-1; clone size: NA; D gene: NA; V gene: TRBV6-5; CDR3 protein: CASSYSGGVGSEAFF; CDR3 DNA: TGTGCCAGCAGTTACTCGGGGGGAGTCGGCTCTGAAGCTTTCTTT
J gene: TRBJ1-6; clone size: NA; D gene: TRBD1; V gene: TRBV20-1; CDR3 protein: CSARGQGAYNSPLHF; CDR3 DNA: TGCAGTGCTAGGGGTCAGGGGGCCTATAATTCACCCCTCCACTTT
J gene: TRBJ1-5; clone size: few; D gene: NA; V gene: TRBV7-6; CDR3 protein: CASSLSNQGNQPQHF; CDR3 DNA: TGTGCCAGCAGCTTGTCGAATCAGGGAAATCAGCCCCAGCATTTT
J gene: TRBJ1-4; clone size: few; D gene: NA; V gene: TRBV6-5; CDR3 protein: CASSQGSATNEKLFF; CDR3 DNA: TGTGCCAGCAGTCAAGGGAGTGCAACTAATGAAAAACTGTTTTTT
J gene: TRBJ2-5; clone size: many; D gene: TRBD2; V gene: TRBV5-1; CDR3 protein: CASSRGTSGQETQYF; CDR3 DNA: TGCGCCAGCAGCCGAGGGACTAGCGGACAAGAGACCCAGTACTTC
J gene: TRBJ2-3; clone size: many; D gene: TRBD2; V gene: TRBV23-1; CDR3 protein: CASSLAGTSGRAGTDTQYF; CDR3 DNA: TGCGCCAGCAGTCTAGCCGGGACTAGCGGGAGGGCGGGCACAGATACGCAGTATTTT
J gene: TRBJ2-5; clone size: few; D gene: TRBD2; V gene: TRBV3-1; CDR3 protein: CASSQRLAGGGETQYF; CDR3 DNA: TGTGCCAGCAGCCAAAGACTAGCGGGAGGCGGGGAGACCCAGTACTTC
J gene: TRBJ2-5; clone size: NA; D gene: TRBD1; V gene: TRBV7-9; CDR3 protein: CASSTTGGQETQYF; CDR3 DNA: TGTGCCAGCAGCACGACAGGGGGCCAAGAGACCCAGTACTTC
J gene: TRBJ1-1; clone size: few; D gene: NA; V gene: TRBV7-6; CDR3 protein: CASSTIGGGTEAFF; CDR3 DNA: TGTGCCAGCAGTACCATCGGGGGAGGCACTGAAGCTTTCTTT
J gene: TRBJ2-5; clone size: NA; D gene: NA; V gene: TRBV20-1; CDR3 protein: CSAPSLAQETQYF; CDR3 DNA: TGCAGTGCTCCGTCCCTAGCGCAAGAGACCCAGTACTTC
J gene: TRBJ2-3; clone size: many; D gene: NA; V gene: TRBV10-3; CDR3 protein: CATTESTDLYTQYF; CDR3 DNA: TGTGCCACCACAGAGTCGACGGACCTGTATACGCAGTATTTT
J gene: TRBJ2-3; clone size: few; D gene: NA; V gene: TRBV7-7; CDR3 protein: CASSPRPGVGQDTQYF; CDR3 DNA: TGTGCTAGCAGCCCGCGGCCGGGAGTCGGTCAAGATACGCAGTATTTT
J gene: TRBJ2-3; clone size: many; D gene: TRBD2; V gene: TRBV3-1; CDR3 protein: CASSRRTSGRISDTQYF; CDR3 DNA: TGTGCCAGCAGCCGCCGGACTAGCGGGAGAATATCAGATACGCAGTATTTT
J gene: TRBJ2-1; clone size: few; D gene: TRBD2; V gene: TRBV7-2; CDR3 protein: CASSLAGAGAYNEQFF; CDR3 DNA: TGTGCCAGCAGCTTAGCGGGAGCGGGAGCCTACAATGAGCAGTTCTTC
J gene: TRBJ2-1; clone size: NA; D gene: TRBD1; V gene: TRBV5-1; CDR3 protein: CASSPGQGASEQFF; CDR3 DNA: TGCGCCAGCAGCCCGGGACAGGGGGCTTCTGAGCAGTTCTTC
J gene: TRBJ1-1; clone size: many; D gene: NA; V gene: TRBV9; CDR3 protein: CASSVSPSLLNTEAFF; CDR3 DNA: TGTGCCAGCAGCGTATCCCCATCCCTACTGAACACTGAAGCTTTCTTT
J gene: TRBJ1-2; clone size: few; D gene: NA; V gene: TRBV6-6; CDR3 protein: CASSNKRQNGYTF; CDR3 DNA: TGTGCCAGCAGTAATAAGCGTCAAAATGGCTACACCTTC
J gene: TRBJ1-1; clone size: few; D gene: NA; V gene: TRBV6-5; CDR3 protein: CASRLGAQVTEAFF; CDR3 DNA: TGTGCCAGCAGGTTGGGGGCGCAGGTCACTGAAGCTTTCTTT
J gene: TRBJ2-7; clone size: many; D gene: TRBD1; V gene: TRBV20-1; CDR3 protein: CSAVTGTGGSEQYF; CDR3 DNA: TGCAGTGCTGTAACCGGGACAGGGGGAAGCGAGCAGTACTTC
J gene: TRBJ2-2; clone size: few; D gene: NA; V gene: TRBV6-2/TRBV6-3; CDR3 protein: CAASGSRNTGELFF; CDR3 DNA: TGTGCCGCGTCCGGGTCCCGGAACACCGGGGAGCTGTTTTTT
J gene: TRBJ2-1; clone size: NA; D gene: TRBD2; V gene: TRBV24-1; CDR3 protein: CATSDFQVAGVNEQFF; CDR3 DNA: TGTGCCACCAGTGATTTTCAGGTAGCGGGAGTGAATGAGCAGTTCTTC
J gene: TRBJ2-1; clone size: few; D gene: TRBD2; V gene: TRBV4-3; CDR3 protein: CASSQGASGRDEQFF; CDR3 DNA: TGCGCCAGCAGCCAAGGGGCTAGCGGGAGGGATGAGCAGTTCTTC
J gene: TRBJ1-5; clone size: few; D gene: TRBD1; V gene: TRBV5-1; CDR3 protein: CASSLDGQGGNQPQHF; CDR3 DNA: TGCGCCAGCAGCTTGGACGGACAGGGAGGGAATCAGCCCCAGCATTTT
J gene: TRBJ1-1; clone size: many; D gene: NA; V gene: TRBV12-3/TRBV12-4; CDR3 protein: CASSLEGKLAEAFF; CDR3 DNA: TGTGCCAGCAGTTTAGAGGGGAAATTGGCTGAAGCTTTCTTT
J gene: TRBJ1-3; clone size: many; D gene: TRBD1; V gene: TRBV7-2; CDR3 protein: CASSLDRAGNTIYF; CDR3 DNA: TGTGCCAGCAGCCTTGACAGGGCTGGAAACACCATATATTTT
J gene: TRBJ2-3; clone size: NA; D gene: NA; V gene: TRBV7-6; CDR3 protein: CASSLAGGGGTDTQYF; CDR3 DNA: TGTGCCAGCAGCTTAGCTGGAGGTGGCGGCACAGATACGCAGTATTTT
J gene: TRBJ1-5; clone size: many; D gene: NA; V gene: TRBV1; CDR3 protein: CTSTRRQGPSVNQPQHF; CDR3 DNA: TGCACCAGCACCCGAAGACAGGGCCCGTCGGTCAATCAGCCCCAGCATTTT
J gene: TRBJ2-5; clone size: NA; D gene: TRBD2; V gene: TRBV20-1; CDR3 protein: CSASVGRAWETQYF; CDR3 DNA: TGCAGTGCTAGTGTCGGGAGGGCCTGGGAGACCCAGTACTTC
J gene: TRBJ2-3; clone size: many; D gene: TRBD2; V gene: TRBV15; CDR3 protein: CATSRARLAGDSTDTQYF; CDR3 DNA: TGTGCCACCAGCAGAGCAAGACTAGCGGGGGATAGCACAGATACGCAGTATTTT